These 26 T cell receptor beta chains were all obtained from the same sample, sequenced in a study of Graves' ophthalmopathy and Graves' hyperthyroidism. Transcripts of RNA were the source for amplifying TCR beta CDR3 regions. The authors performed first-round RT-PCR with HTBI primers and then a second-round multiplex PCR. TCRdb re-analysed the multiplex PCR reads in MiXCR, keeping a single row per CDR3 protein. Of about 220,000 distinct CDR3 sequences listed, 20% to 25% are singletons. Material: peripheral blood. The source is a woman in her forties or fifties with Graves' ophthalmopathy.

This clonotype appeared a few times. This rearrangement joins TRBV10-3 to TRBJ2-4; D uncertain. In germline, CDR1 is ENHRY, CDR2 SYGVKD. The CDR3 is 15 amino acids. Trimming removed 2 bases at V and 1 base at J, with 9 bases between. CDR3 nucleotides: TGTGCCATCAGTGAGGAGAGGACGGCCAAAAACATTCAGTACTTC. Translating it yields CAISEERTAKNIQYF.

This clonotype was observed at least ten times. The chain carries TRBV20-1 and TRBJ2-3, with a weak D call TRBD1 (5 bases). In germline, CDR1 is DFQATT, CDR2 SNEGSKA (reference sequence). V lost 6 bases to trimming and J lost 10 bases, with 14 bases between them. There are 11 residues in the CDR3. The CDR3 protein is CSASQGKAQYF. The CDR3 DNA sequence: TGCAGTGCCAGCCAGGGAAAGGCGCAGTATTTT.

The table lists this clonotype with many counts. This rearrangement joins TRBV6-5 to TRBJ1-1; unclear D gene. The CDR3 spans 13 residues. V was trimmed by 0 bases and J by 6 bases, leaving 8 bases between them. The germline gives CDR1 MNHEY, CDR2 SVGAGI. CDR3 protein: CASSYSITAEAFF. In nucleotides, the CDR3 is TGTGCCAGCAGTTACTCCATCACGGCTGAAGCTTTCTTT.

At least ten counts were recorded for this clonotype. This chain joins TRBV5-5 and TRBJ2-7; TRBD1 matches 7 bases. Germline-derived CDR1 and CDR2 are SGHKS and YYEKEE (reference sequence). CDR3 size: 15 residues. With V trimmed by 0 bases and J by 2 bases, 5 bases remained unmatched. The DNA of the CDR3 is TGTGCCAGCAGCTTGGCCGGGACAGAAGCCTACGAGCAGTACTTC. It translates to CASSLAGTEAYEQYF.

This clonotype was detected ten times or more. The chain combines TRBV25-1 with TRBJ1-1; perhaps TRBD1 as D (5 bases). Germline loops: CDR1 MGHDK, CDR2 SYGVNS. V lost 3 bases, J lost 4 bases, and 12 bases lay in between. This CDR3 spans 14 amino acids. Written as DNA, the CDR3 is TGTGCCAGCAGTGACAAGGGGCGGGGCACTGAAGCTTTCTTT. Amino acid sequence: CASSDKGRGTEAFF.

This clonotype was detected ten times or more. V gene TRBV20-1 combines with J gene TRBJ1-1, with 8 bases that match TRBD1. The germline V gene has CDR1 DFQATT and CDR2 SNEGSKA (reference sequence). With V trimmed by 0 bases and J by 4 bases, 4 bases remained unmatched. The CDR3 extends over 14 amino acids. The CDR3, as DNA: TGCAGTGCTAGAGACAGGGGGCTGGGCACTGAAGCTTTCTTT. Its protein is CSARDRGLGTEAFF.

The chain combines TRBV6-1 with TRBJ1-1; TRBD1 matches at 7 bases. Germline V lookup: CDR1 MNHNS, CDR2 SASEGT. J gave up 0 bases and V 4 bases, and 5 bases lay outside the gene matches. CDR3 length: 15 residues. The CDR3 nucleotides are TGTGCCAGCAGTGGAGCAGGGGGTTTGAACACTGAAGCTTTCTTT. Translating it yields CASSGAGGLNTEAFF.

This clonotype has ten or more counts. The CDR3 spells CASSRGLAGGEWQETQYF. CDR3 in DNA: TGTGCCAGCAGCCGTGGACTAGCGGGAGGAGAGTGGCAAGAGACCCAGTACTTC. The chain combines TRBV9 with TRBJ2-5, with 14 bases fitting TRBD2. The CDR3 spans 18 residues. Germline V gives CDR1 SGDLS, CDR2 YYNGEE. V gave up 4 bases and J gave up 2 bases; unmatched junction bases: 10. Full variable domain (remainder filled in from reference TRBV9 and TRBJ2-5): DSGVTQTPKHLITATGQRVTLRCSPRSGDLSVYWYQQSLDQGLQFLIQYYNGEERAKGNILERFSAQQFPDLHSELNLSSLELGDSALYFCASSRGLAGGEWQETQYFGPGTRLLVL.

This clonotype was counted ten times or more. The chain couples TRBV27 to TRBJ2-5; possible D gene TRBD2, 6 bases. The ends were cut back, 7 bases at V and 5 bases at J, with 14 bases in the middle. The CDR3 is made up of 13 amino acids. Germline CDR1 reads MNHEY; CDR2 reads SMNVEV (reference sequence). The CDR3 nucleotides read TGTGCCAGCATCGCGCCCGGGAGCGAGACCCAGTACTTC. It codes for CASIAPGSETQYF.

This clonotype was seen ten or more times. This chain connects TRBV12-3 or TRBV12-4 to TRBJ2-7, with 8 positions matching TRBD1. The CDR3 is 15 amino acids. With 2 bases clipped from V and 4 bases from J, the junction kept 7 bases outside the gene matches. CDR3 in amino acids: CASSLRRTGHYEQYF. CDR3 DNA: TGTGCCAGCAGTTTAAGGCGGACAGGGCATTACGAGCAGTACTTC.

This clonotype has just one count. The rearrangement joins TRBV12-3 or TRBV12-4 to TRBJ1-2; 7 bases align to TRBD1. The CDR3 has 14 residues. V gave up 9 bases and J gave up 8 bases; unmatched junction bases: 15. The CDR3 spells CASKIPGQSAGYTF. The CDR3 DNA is TGTGCCAGTAAAATTCCGGGACAGAGCGCGGGCTACACCTTC.

This clonotype was recorded a few times. This sequence joins TRBV7-3 and TRBJ1-1, with 7 bases identical to TRBD1. Germline-derived CDR1 and CDR2 are SGHTA and FQGTGA. The CDR3 has 14 amino acids. Losses at the gene ends were 4 bases for V and 4 bases for J; bases not matched to a gene: 6. The CDR3 DNA reads as TGTGCCAGCAGCTCGGGACAGCCAGGCACTGAAGCTTTCTTT. This sequence encodes CASSSGQPGTEAFF. Supplemented by reference TRBV7-3 and TRBJ1-1, the full variable domain reads GAGVSQTPSNKVTEKGKYVELRCDPISGHTALYWYRQSLGQGPEFLIYFQGTGAADDSGLPNDRFFAVRPEGSVSTLKIQRTERGDSAVYLCASSSGQPGTEAFFGQGTRLTVV.

This sequence joins TRBV7-3 and TRBJ2-2; D is unclear. Germline V gene lookup returns CDR1 SGHTA and CDR2 FQGTGA. The CDR3 runs to 13 residues. The V and J ends lost 3 bases and 6 bases respectively, with 8 bases between them. This CDR3 is CASSFTMAGELFF. CDR3 nucleotides: TGTGCCAGCAGCTTCACCATGGCCGGGGAGCTGTTTTTT.

This clonotype was observed a few times. J is TRBJ2-7 and V is TRBV24-1, with 10 bases identical to TRBD1. The CDR3 is made up of 14 amino acids. From germline, CDR1 is KGHDR and CDR2 SFDVKD. The ends lost 3 bases at V and 7 bases at J; junction bases unmatched: 5. The CDR3 nucleotides read TGTGCCACCAGTGATCCGGGACAGGGGTGGGAGCAGTACTTC. It specifies CATSDPGQGWEQYF.

This clonotype was found many times. This may arise from a read error, as a much more abundant clone is one base away. The conserved phenylalanine or tryptophan is not found at the CDR3 terminus, so this likely reflects a read error. This chain connects TRBV6-2 or TRBV6-3 to TRBJ1-1; D is unclear. The V end lost 7 bases, the J end lost 5 bases, and 14 bases lay between the germline ends. CDR1 is MNHEY and CDR2 is SVGEGT in the germline V gene. This CDR3 is 13 amino acids long. The CDR3 here is CASKRTFGTEAFL. The CDR3 DNA is TGTGCCAGCAAAAGGACCTTCGGGACTGAAGCTTTCCTT.

The CDR3 sequence: CASSPGKLAKNIQYF. DNA for the CDR3: TGTGCCAGCAGTCCCGGTAAACTAGCCAAAAACATTCAGTACTTC. The V gene is TRBV28, the J gene TRBJ2-4, with D uncertain. The CDR3 has 15 residues. V was cut by 5 bases and J by 0 bases, with 11 bases left in between. Germline CDR1 is MDHEN and CDR2 is SYDVKM. Variable domain in full (rest from reference TRBV28 and TRBJ2-4): DVKVTQSSRYLVKRTGEKVFLECVQDMDHENMFWYRQDPGLGLRLIYFSYDVKMKEKGDIPEGYSVSREKKERFSLILESASTNQTSMYLCASSPGKLAKNIQYFGAGTRLSVL.

CDR3 sequence (DNA): TGTGCCAGCTCAACGACAGATTTTGCGAACACCGGGGAGCTGTTTTTT. It translates to CASSTTDFANTGELFF. The V and J genes are TRBV18 and TRBJ2-2; D is perhaps TRBD1 (5 bases). V gave up 5 bases and J gave up 0 bases, with 13 bases separating them. The CDR3 is 16 amino acids. CDR1 is KGHSH and CDR2 is LQKENI in the germline V gene.

This clonotype was seen more than once but under ten times. The chain links TRBV19 to TRBJ1-5; 7 bases are shared with TRBD1. CDR3 length equals 15 residues. Germline CDR1 reads LNHDA; CDR2 reads SQIVND (reference sequence). With V trimmed by 0 bases and J by 7 bases, 6 bases remained unmatched. The CDR3 DNA reads as TGTGCCAGTAGTATAGAGAGACAGGGAAGCCAGCCCCAGCATTTT. Encoded protein: CASSIERQGSQPQHF. Full variable domain (missing parts from reference TRBV19 and TRBJ1-5): DGGITQSPKYLFRKEGQNVTLSCEQNLNHDAMYWYRQDPGQGLRLIYYSQIVNDFQKGDIAEGYSVSREKKESFPLTVTSAQKNPTAFYLCASSIERQGSQPQHFGDGTRLSIL.

Comments on this clonotype: This clone may be a read error of a much larger clone one base away. The V call is TRBV12-5, the J call TRBJ2-7; 9 bases match TRBD1. The CDR3 loop spans 15 amino acids. Germline V gives CDR1 LGHNT, CDR2 FRNRAP. The CDR3 spells CVSGGGQGALYEQYF. CDR3 nucleotides: TGTGTTAGTGGAGGGGGACAGGGAGCCCTCTACGAGCAGTACTTC. The variable domain in full, with the rest retrieved from reference TRBV12-5 and TRBJ2-7, is DARVTQTPRHKVTEMGQEVTMRCQPILGHNTVFWYRQTMMQGLELLAYFRNRAPLDDSGMPKDRFSAEMPDATLATLKIQPSEPRDSAVYFCVSGGGQGALYEQYFGPGTRLTVT.

The table lists this clonotype with many counts. The genes are TRBV5-6 and TRBJ2-7; no reliable D call. The CDR3 loop spans 13 amino acids. V lost 6 bases and J 1 base, leaving 11 bases between the germline ends. Germline CDR1 is SGHDT and CDR2 is YYEEEE. The CDR3 loop is CASNKDRSYEQYF. The CDR3 bases are TGTGCCAGCAATAAGGACCGATCCTACGAGCAGTACTTC.

This clonotype appeared a few times. This sequence joins TRBV7-3 and TRBJ1-5; D is unresolved. The germline CDR1 and CDR2 sequences are SGHTA and FQGTGA. The CDR3 sequence is 13 residues long. V was cut by 2 bases and J by 3 bases, with 5 bases left in between. CDR3 protein: CASSLEINQPQHF. DNA for the CDR3: TGTGCCAGCAGCTTAGAAATCAATCAGCCCCAGCATTTT.

About this clonotype itself: One end of the junction varies from germline; a read error may be responsible. The CDR3 spells CASSPWDRGGKLDF. The CDR3 bases are TGTGCCAGCAGCCCGTGGGACAGGGGCGGGAAGTTGGACTTC. The V call is TRBV11-1, the J call TRBJ2-7, with 10 positions matching TRBD1. Looked up from germline, CDR1 is SGHAT and CDR2 is FQDESV (reference sequence). CDR3 size: 14 residues.

The table lists this clonotype with a few counts. A much larger clone is a single base away; this may be a read error. The chain employs TRBV11-2 and TRBJ2-7, with a tentative D call TRBD1 (6 bases). The CDR3 contains 16 residues. CDR1 SGHAT and CDR2 FQNNGV come from the germline V gene. The CDR3 DNA sequence: TGTGCCAGCGGCTTAGTGGGCTGGGGGCGAACCTACGAGCAGTACTTC. It specifies CASGLVGWGRTYEQYF.

This clonotype has a count of ten or more. CDR3 in amino acids: CASSLAPSSYEQYF. Here the CDR3 DNA reads TGTGCCAGCAGCTTAGCTCCGAGCTCCTACGAGCAGTACTTC. The chain uses TRBV7-2 and TRBJ2-7; D unresolved. V lost 0 bases and J 0 bases, leaving 6 bases between the germline ends. The germline CDR1 and CDR2 sequences are SGHTA and FQGNSA. This CDR3 contains 14 residues.

J is TRBJ2-7 and V is TRBV6-1; 9 bases align to TRBD2. The junction had 12 bases not matched to a gene; V was cut back by 7 bases and J by 2 bases. The CDR3 totals 16 residues. CDR1 is MNHNS, CDR2 SASEGT, per germline. CDR3 DNA sequence: TGTGCCAGCATCCCAATAGCGGGAGAATCCCCCTACGAGCAGTACTTC. Encoded protein: CASIPIAGESPYEQYF.

This clonotype came up many times. The chain carries TRBV5-5 and TRBJ2-4; D gene uncertain. CDR1 SGHKS and CDR2 YYEKEE come from the germline V gene (reference sequence). With 2 bases removed from V and 0 bases from J, the gap between germline ends came to 0 bases. This CDR3 spans 12 amino acids. The CDR3 spells CASSLAKNIQYF. CDR3 nucleotides: TGTGCCAGCAGCTTAGCCAAAAACATTCAGTACTTC. Together with reference TRBV5-5 and TRBJ2-4, the CDR3 gives the full variable domain: DAGVTQSPTHLIKTRGQQVTLRCSPISGHKSVSWYQQVLGQGPQFIFQYYEKEERGRGNFPDRFSARQFPNYSSELNVNALLLGDSALYLCASSLAKNIQYFGAGTRLSVL.